This TCR beta chain was recovered during a study of T cells after yellow fever vaccination. This clonotype was seen a handful of times. Looked up from germline, CDR1 is SGHRS and CDR2 is YFSETQ. V gave up 4 bases and J gave up 4 bases; unmatched junction bases: 11. This CDR3 is 18 amino acids long. TCRdb independently ran MiXCR on the 5' RACE reads; one entry per CDR3 protein. The sample has approximately 350,000 distinct CDR3 sequences; approximately 10% are singletons. The rearrangement links TRBV5-1 to TRBJ2-2; 12 bases align to TRBD1. The input for sequencing was PBMCs, taken on the day of the first yellow fever vaccination. The receptor was derived from a man in his late teens or twenties who received the YFV17D yellow fever vaccine. The CDR3 region is CASSAPGQGALGTGELFF. The CDR3 coding sequence is TGCGCCAGCAGCGCCCCGGGACAGGGGGCGCTGGGCACCGGGGAGCTGTTTTTT. The full variable domain, in which reference TRBV5-1 and TRBJ2-2 provide the parts outside the CDR3, is KAGVTQTPRYLIKTRGQQVTLSCSPISGHRSVSWYQQTPGQGLQFLFEYFSETQRNKGNFPGRFSGRQFSNSRSEMNVSTLELGDSALYLCASSAPGQGALGTGELFFGEGSRLTVL.